The TCR beta chain under discussion was sequenced for a study of OX40 agonist ivuxolimab in advanced cancers. Findings of the study overall: Among the lowest peripheral clonal expansion occurred in 0.1-3.0 mg/kg partial responders.

In the case of this clone: Its target is unknown. Other DNA sequences in the sample encode the same CDR3.

Sequencing used immunoSEQ multiplex PCR; TCRdb keeps in-frame clones, though not all of them. This table holds around 140,000 clones, more than 85% found once. The germline V and J ends were trimmed by 0 bases and 1 base, with 9 bases remaining between them. The V gene's germline CDR1 is SGDLS and CDR2 YYNGEE. This CDR3 is built from 15 residues. J is TRBJ2-3 and V is TRBV9, with unresolved D. The sequences come from CD4+ or CD8+ T cells sorted from blood, collected in a trial of the OX40 agonist ivuxolimab. This receptor was identified in an adult with an advanced solid tumor such as melanoma, head and neck, liver or kidney cancer. This CDR3 is CASSVAGVGTDTQYF. CDR3 coding DNA: TGTGCCAGCAGCGTAGCGGGTGTGGGCACAGATACGCAGTATTTT.